These 6 T cell receptor beta chains were all obtained from the same sample, sequenced in a study of CD8+CD57+ T cells in acquired aplastic anemia. Genomic DNA served as template for TCR beta VDJ and CDR3 profiling. TCRdb used MiXCR to reprocess the reads, holding one entry per CDR3 protein. The table records 150,000 to 200,000 distinct CDR3 sequences, approximately 44% of them present only once. The source material was sorted CD4+, CD8+, or CD8+CD57+ T cells (not recorded which) from PBMCs. The receptor set was obtained from a human donor in good health.

The rearrangement links TRBV10-3 to TRBJ2-3; 8 bases are shared with TRBD2. Germline CDR1 is ENHRY and CDR2 is SYGVKD. The CDR3 length is 16 residues. The ends lost 7 bases at V and 3 bases at J; junction bases unmatched: 12. The CDR3 loop is CAITPSRKRETDTQYF. CDR3 in DNA: TGTGCCATCACCCCGTCGCGAAAGCGGGAGACAGATACGCAGTATTTT.

The V and J genes are TRBV7-6 and TRBJ2-7; 12 positions agree with TRBD1. Germline assignment: CDR1 SGHVS and CDR2 FNYEAQ. With V trimmed by 1 base and J by 7 bases, 8 bases remained unmatched. The CDR3 runs 16 residues. Here the CDR3 DNA reads TGTGCCAGCAGCTTAGATACCGGGACAGGGGGCGAAGAGCAGTACTTC. Protein sequence: CASSLDTGTGGEEQYF.

This clonotype was observed a few times. The rearrangement uses TRBV4-3 and TRBJ2-5, with 11 bases identical to TRBD2. V shed 4 bases, J shed 4 bases, and the junction held 17 bases outside the gene matches. The CDR3 spans 19 residues. From germline, CDR1 is LGHNA and CDR2 YSLEER. DNA for the CDR3: TGCGCCAGCAGCCGACTCCTCCAGCAGACTAGCGGGGCGTCAGAGACCCAGTACTTC. This codes for CASSRLLQQTSGASETQYF.

Only a few counts were recorded for this clonotype. The V and J genes are TRBV20-1 and TRBJ1-5; 8 bases match TRBD1. This CDR3 comprises 14 residues. Germline V CDR1 and CDR2: DFQATT, SNEGSKA (reference sequence). After removal of 3 bases from V and 1 base from J, the junction contained 2 bases not matched to a gene. As DNA, the CDR3 is TGCAGTGCTAGGGACAGGGCGAGCAATCAGCCCCAGCATTTT. Its protein product is CSARDRASNQPQHF.

The rearrangement links TRBV19 to TRBJ1-1, with 7 bases fitting TRBD1. The trim removed 3 bases at V and 7 bases at J, leaving 2 bases unmatched. Per germline, CDR1 LNHDA and CDR2 SQIVND (reference sequence). CDR3 length: 12 residues. The CDR3 reads CASSMGTVEAFF. Here the CDR3 DNA reads TGTGCCAGTAGTATGGGGACAGTTGAAGCTTTCTTT. Together with reference TRBV19 and TRBJ1-1, the CDR3 gives the full variable domain: DGGITQSPKYLFRKEGQNVTLSCEQNLNHDAMYWYRQDPGQGLRLIYYSQIVNDFQKGDIAEGYSVSREKKESFPLTVTSAQKNPTAFYLCASSMGTVEAFFGQGTRLTVV.

There are many counts of this clonotype. The chain uses TRBV9 and TRBJ2-6; D is perhaps TRBD1 (6 bases). Between the trimmed V and J ends, which lost 3 bases and 2 bases, there was a span of 9 bases. Germline V gene sequence: CDR1 SGDLS, CDR2 YYNGEE. The CDR3 has 15 amino acids. Written as DNA, the CDR3 is TGTGCCAGCAGCGCGTGGGGGCCTGGGGCCAACGTCCTGACTTTC. It encodes CASSAWGPGANVLTF. Looking up the rest from reference TRBV9 and TRBJ2-6 gives the full variable domain: DSGVTQTPKHLITATGQRVTLRCSPRSGDLSVYWYQQSLDQGLQFLIQYYNGEERAKGNILERFSAQQFPDLHSELNLSSLELGDSALYFCASSAWGPGANVLTFGAGSRLTVL.